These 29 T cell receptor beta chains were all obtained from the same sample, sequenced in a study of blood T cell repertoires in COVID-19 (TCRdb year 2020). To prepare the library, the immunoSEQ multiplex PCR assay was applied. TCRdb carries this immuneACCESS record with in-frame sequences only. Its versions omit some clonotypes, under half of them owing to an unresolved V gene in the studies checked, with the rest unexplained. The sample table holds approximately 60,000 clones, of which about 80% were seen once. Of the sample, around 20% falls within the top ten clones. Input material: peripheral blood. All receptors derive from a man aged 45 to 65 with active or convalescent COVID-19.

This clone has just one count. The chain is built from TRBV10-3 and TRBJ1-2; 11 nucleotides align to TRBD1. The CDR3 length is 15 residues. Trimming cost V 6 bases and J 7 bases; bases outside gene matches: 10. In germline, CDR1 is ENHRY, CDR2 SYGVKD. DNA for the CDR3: TGTGCCATCAGCCCCGGGACAGGGGGTGGTCGTGGCTACACCTTC. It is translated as CAISPGTGGGRGYTF.

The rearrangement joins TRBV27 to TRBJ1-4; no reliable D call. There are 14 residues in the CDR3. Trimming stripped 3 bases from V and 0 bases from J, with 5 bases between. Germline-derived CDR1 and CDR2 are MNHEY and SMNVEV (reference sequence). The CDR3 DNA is TGTGCCAGCAGTTTCGGGACAACTAATGAAAAACTGTTTTTT. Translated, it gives CASSFGTTNEKLFF. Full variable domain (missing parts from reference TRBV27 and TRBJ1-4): EAQVTQNPRYLITVTGKKLTVTCSQNMNHEYMSWYRQDPGLGLRQIYYSMNVEVTDKGDVPEGYKVSRKEKRNFPLILESPSPNQTSLYFCASSFGTTNEKLFFGSGTQLSVL.

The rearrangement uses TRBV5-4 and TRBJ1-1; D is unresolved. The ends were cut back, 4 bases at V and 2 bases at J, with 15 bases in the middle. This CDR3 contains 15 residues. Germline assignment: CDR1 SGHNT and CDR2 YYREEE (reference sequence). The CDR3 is CASSGSGDANTEAFF. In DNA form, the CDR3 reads TGTGCCAGCAGCGGTTCCGGGGATGCAAACACTGAAGCTTTCTTT.

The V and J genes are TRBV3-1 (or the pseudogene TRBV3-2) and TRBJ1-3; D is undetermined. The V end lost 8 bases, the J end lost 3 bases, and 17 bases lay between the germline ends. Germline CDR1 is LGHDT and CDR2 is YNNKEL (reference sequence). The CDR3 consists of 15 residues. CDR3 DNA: TGTGCCAGCGTCTCTAGCAGGCAGCTTGGAAACACCATATATTTT. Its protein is CASVSSRQLGNTIYF.

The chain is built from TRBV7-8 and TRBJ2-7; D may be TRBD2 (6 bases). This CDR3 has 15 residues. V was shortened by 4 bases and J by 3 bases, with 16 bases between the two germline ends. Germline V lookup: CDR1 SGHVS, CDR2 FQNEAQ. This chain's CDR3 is CASSWMAAGSYEQYF. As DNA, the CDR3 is TGTGCCAGCAGCTGGATGGCCGCGGGGAGCTACGAGCAGTACTTC.

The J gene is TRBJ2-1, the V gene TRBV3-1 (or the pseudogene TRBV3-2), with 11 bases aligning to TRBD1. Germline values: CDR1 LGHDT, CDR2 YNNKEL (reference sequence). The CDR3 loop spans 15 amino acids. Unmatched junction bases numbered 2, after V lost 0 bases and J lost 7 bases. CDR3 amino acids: CASSQDRDRGNEQFF. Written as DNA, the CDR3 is TGTGCCAGCAGCCAAGATCGGGACAGGGGGAATGAGCAGTTCTTC.

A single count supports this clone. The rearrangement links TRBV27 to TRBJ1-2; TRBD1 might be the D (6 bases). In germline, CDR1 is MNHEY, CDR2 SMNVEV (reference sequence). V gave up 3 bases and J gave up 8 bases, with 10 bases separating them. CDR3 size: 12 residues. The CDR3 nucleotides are TGTGCCAGCAGTTTCTGGGGACAAGGCTACACCTTC. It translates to CASSFWGQGYTF.

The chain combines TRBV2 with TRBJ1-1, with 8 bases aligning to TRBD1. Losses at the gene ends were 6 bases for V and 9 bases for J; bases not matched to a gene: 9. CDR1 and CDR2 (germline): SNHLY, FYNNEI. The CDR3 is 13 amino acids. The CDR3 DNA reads TGTGCCAGCAGCGAGGACAGGGCGGGAAAAGCTTTCTTT. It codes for CASSEDRAGKAFF.

The CDR3 reads CASSNPGLAGTKNIQYF. DNA for the CDR3: TGCGCCAGCAGCAACCCGGGACTAGCGGGAACGAAAAACATTCAGTACTTC. This rearrangement joins TRBV5-1 to TRBJ2-4, with 13 bases fitting TRBD2. CDR1 and CDR2 from the germline V gene are SGHRS and YFSETQ. The length of the CDR3 is 17 residues. J lost 4 bases, V lost 4 bases, and 8 bases had no gene match.

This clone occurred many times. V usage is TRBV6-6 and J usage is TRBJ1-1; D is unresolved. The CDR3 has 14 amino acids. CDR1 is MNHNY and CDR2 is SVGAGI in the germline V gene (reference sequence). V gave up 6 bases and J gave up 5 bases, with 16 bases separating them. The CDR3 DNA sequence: TGTGCCAGCAGACGTTCAGAGGGTAGTACTGAAGCTTTCTTT. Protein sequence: CASRRSEGSTEAFF.

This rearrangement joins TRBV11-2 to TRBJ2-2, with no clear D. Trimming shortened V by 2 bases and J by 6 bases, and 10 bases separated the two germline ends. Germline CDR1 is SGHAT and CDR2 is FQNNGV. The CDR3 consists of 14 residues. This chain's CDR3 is CASSLMTSSGELFF. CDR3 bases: TGTGCCAGCAGCTTAATGACTTCGTCCGGGGAGCTGTTTTTT.

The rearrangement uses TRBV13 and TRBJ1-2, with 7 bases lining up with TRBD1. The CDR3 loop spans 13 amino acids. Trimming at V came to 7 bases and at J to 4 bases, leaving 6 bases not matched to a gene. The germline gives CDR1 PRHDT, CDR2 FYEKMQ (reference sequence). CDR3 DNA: TGTGCCAGCACCAGAGGACAGGTCTATGGCTACACCTTC. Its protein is CASTRGQVYGYTF. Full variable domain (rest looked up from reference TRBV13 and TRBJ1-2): AAGVIQSPRHLIKEKRETATLKCYPIPRHDTVYWYQQGPGQDPQFLISFYEKMQSDKGSIPDRFSAQQFSDYHSELNMSSLELGDSALYFCASTRGQVYGYTFGSGTRLTVV.

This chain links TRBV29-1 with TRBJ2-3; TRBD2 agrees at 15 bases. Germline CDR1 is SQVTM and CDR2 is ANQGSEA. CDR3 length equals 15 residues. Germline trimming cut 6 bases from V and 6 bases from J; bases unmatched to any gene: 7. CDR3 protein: CSVTPGLAGGDTQYF. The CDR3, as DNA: TGCAGCGTAACTCCGGGACTAGCGGGAGGCGATACGCAGTATTTT.

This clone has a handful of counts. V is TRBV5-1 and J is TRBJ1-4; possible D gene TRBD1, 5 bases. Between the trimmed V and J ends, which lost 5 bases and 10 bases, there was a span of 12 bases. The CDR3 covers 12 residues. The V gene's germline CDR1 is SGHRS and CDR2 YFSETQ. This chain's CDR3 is CASRAGSGKLFF. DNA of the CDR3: TGCGCCAGCAGGGCAGGGTCTGGAAAACTGTTTTTT.

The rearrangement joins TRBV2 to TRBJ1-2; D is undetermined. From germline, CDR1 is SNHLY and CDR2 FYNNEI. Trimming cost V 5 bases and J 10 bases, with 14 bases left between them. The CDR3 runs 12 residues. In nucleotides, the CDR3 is TGTGCCAGCAGTTTAGCCCGGATAGCCTACACCTTC. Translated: CASSLARIAYTF. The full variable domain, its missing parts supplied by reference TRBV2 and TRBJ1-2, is EPEVTQTPSHQVTQMGQEVILRCVPISNHLYFYWYRQILGQKVEFLVSFYNNEISEKSEIFDDQFSVERPDGSNFTLKIRSTKLEDSAMYFCASSLARIAYTFGSGTRLTVV.

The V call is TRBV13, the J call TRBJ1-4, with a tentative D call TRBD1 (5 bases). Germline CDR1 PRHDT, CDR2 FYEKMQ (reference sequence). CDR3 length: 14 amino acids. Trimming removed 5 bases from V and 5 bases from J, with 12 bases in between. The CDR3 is CASSPGGVNEKLFF. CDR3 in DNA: TGTGCCAGCAGCCCCGGAGGGGTGAATGAAAAACTGTTTTTT.

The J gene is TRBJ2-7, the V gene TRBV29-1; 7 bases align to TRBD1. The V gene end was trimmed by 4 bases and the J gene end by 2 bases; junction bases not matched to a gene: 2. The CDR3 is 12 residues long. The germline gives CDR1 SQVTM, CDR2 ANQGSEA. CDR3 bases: TGCAGCGTTGTAGGGGGCACCTACGAGCAGTACTTC. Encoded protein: CSVVGGTYEQYF.

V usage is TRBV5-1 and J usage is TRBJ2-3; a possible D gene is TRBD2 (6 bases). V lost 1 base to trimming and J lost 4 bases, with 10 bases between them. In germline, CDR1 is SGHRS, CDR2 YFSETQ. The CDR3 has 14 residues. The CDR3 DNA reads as TGCGCCAGCAGCTTGCCCGGGGGTTCAGATACGCAGTATTTT. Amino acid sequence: CASSLPGGSDTQYF.

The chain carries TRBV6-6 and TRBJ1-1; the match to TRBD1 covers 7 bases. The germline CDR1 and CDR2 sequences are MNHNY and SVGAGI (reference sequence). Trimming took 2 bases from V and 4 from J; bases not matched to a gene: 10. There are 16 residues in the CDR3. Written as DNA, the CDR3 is TGTGCCAGCAGTTACGGGGCGAAGACAGGGTCCACTGAAGCTTTCTTT. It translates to CASSYGAKTGSTEAFF.

For the CDR3, the DNA is TGTGCCCGAGGCTCTGGAAACACCATATATTTT. Translating gives CARGSGNTIYF. The J gene is TRBJ1-3, the V gene TRBV30; D is unresolved. The germline V gene encodes CDR1 GTSNPN and CDR2 SVGIG (reference sequence). The length of the CDR3 is 11 residues. V was pared by 8 bases and J by 0 bases, with 5 bases between.

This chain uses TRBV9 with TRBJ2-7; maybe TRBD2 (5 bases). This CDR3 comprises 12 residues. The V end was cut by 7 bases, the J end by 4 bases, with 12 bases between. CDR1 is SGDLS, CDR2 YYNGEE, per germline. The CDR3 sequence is CASGRDRYEQYF. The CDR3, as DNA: TGTGCCAGCGGGAGAGACCGATACGAGCAGTACTTC. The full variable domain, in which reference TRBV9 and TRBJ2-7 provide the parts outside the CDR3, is DSGVTQTPKHLITATGQRVTLRCSPRSGDLSVYWYQQSLDQGLQFLIQYYNGEERAKGNILERFSAQQFPDLHSELNLSSLELGDSALYFCASGRDRYEQYFGPGTRLTVT.

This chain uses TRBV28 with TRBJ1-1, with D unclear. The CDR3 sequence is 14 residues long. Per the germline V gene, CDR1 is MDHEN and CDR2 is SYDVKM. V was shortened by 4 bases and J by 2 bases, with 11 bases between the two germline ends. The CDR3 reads CASSSTELNTEAFF. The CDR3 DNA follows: TGTGCCAGCAGTTCAACAGAGCTTAACACTGAAGCTTTCTTT.

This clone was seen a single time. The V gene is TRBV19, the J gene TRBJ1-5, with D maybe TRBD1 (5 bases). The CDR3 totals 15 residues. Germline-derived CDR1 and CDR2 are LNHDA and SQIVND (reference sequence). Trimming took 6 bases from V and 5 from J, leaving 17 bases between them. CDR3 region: CASSFGGQTYQPQHF. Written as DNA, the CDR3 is TGTGCCAGTAGCTTCGGGGGTCAGACGTATCAGCCCCAGCATTTT.

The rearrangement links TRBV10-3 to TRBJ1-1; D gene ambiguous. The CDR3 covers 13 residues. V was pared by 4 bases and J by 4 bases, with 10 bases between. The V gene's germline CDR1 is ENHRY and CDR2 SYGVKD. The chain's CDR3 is CAISGLTSTEAFF. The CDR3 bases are TGTGCCATCAGTGGTCTGACTAGCACTGAAGCTTTCTTT.

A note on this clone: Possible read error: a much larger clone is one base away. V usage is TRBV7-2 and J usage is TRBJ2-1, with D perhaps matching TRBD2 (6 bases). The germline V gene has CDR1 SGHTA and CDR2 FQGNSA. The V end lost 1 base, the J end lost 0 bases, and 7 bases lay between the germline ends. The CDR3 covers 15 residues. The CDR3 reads CASSLDGSSYNEQFF. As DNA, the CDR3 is TGTGCCAGCAGCTTAGACGGGAGCTCCTACAATGAGCAGTTCTTC.

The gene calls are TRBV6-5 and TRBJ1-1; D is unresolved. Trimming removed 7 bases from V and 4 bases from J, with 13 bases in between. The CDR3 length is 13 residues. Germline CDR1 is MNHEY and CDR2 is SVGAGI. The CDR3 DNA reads TGTGCCAGCACCCTTGTGCGGGCCACTGAAGCTTTCTTT. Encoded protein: CASTLVRATEAFF.

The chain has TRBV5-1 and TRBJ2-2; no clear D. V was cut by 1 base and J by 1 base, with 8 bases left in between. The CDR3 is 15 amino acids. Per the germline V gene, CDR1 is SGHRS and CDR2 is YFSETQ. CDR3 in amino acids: CASSLQQVNTGELFF. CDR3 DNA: TGCGCCAGCAGCTTGCAGCAGGTGAACACCGGGGAGCTGTTTTTT. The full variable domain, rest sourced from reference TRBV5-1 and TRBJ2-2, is KAGVTQTPRYLIKTRGQQVTLSCSPISGHRSVSWYQQTPGQGLQFLFEYFSETQRNKGNFPGRFSGRQFSNSRSEMNVSTLELGDSALYLCASSLQQVNTGELFFGEGSRLTVL.

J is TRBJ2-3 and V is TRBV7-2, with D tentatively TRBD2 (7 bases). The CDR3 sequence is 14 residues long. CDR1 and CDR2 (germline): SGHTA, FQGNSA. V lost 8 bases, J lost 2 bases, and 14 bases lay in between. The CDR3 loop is CASLEGGATDTQYF. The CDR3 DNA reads TGTGCCAGCCTAGAGGGGGGGGCCACAGATACGCAGTATTTT.

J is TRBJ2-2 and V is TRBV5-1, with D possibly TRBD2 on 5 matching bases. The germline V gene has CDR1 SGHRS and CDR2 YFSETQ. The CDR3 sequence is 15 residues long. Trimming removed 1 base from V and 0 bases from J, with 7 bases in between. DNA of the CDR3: TGCGCCAGCAGCTTGTTCGGGACGAACACCGGGGAGCTGTTTTTT. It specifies CASSLFGTNTGELFF.